This is a list of T cell receptor beta chains from one sample in a study of OX40 agonist ivuxolimab in advanced cancers. Sequencing was performed with immunoSEQ multiplex PCR; in TCRdb, only in-frame clones are kept and a portion is missing. The sample lists 90,000 to 100,000 clones, about 96% occurring once. Sample: CD4+ or CD8+ T cells sorted from blood, taken in a trial of the OX40 agonist ivuxolimab. These receptors all come from an adult with an advanced solid tumor such as melanoma, head and neck, liver or kidney cancer. The CDR3 runs from the conserved cysteine through the conserved F or W. The D gene is left open where the match is weak. Size values are once, few and many counts, or a class for expanded clones, and some rows have none.

V gene: TRBV9; clone size: .; J gene: TRBJ2-7; D gene: .; CDR3 DNA: TGTGCCAGCAGCGTAGCTCCCACGGGCTACGAGCAGTACTTC; CDR3 protein: CASSVAPTGYEQYF
V gene: TRBV28; clone size: .; J gene: TRBJ2-1; D gene: .; CDR3 DNA: TGTGCCAGCAGTTTATGGTCGGGGGATGAGCAGTTCTTC; CDR3 protein: CASSLWSGDEQFF
V gene: TRBV4-1; clone size: .; J gene: TRBJ2-7; D gene: .; CDR3 DNA: TGCGCCAGCAGCCAAGATCAGGTCGGGTTAGGGCCACAGGGTCCTTCCTACGAGCAGTACTTC; CDR3 protein: CASSQDQVGLGPQGPSYEQYF
V gene: TRBV5-4; clone size: .; J gene: TRBJ1-6; D gene: .; CDR3 DNA: TGTGCCAGCAGCCGGGGGACCCATTATTCACCCCTCCACTTT; CDR3 protein: CASSRGTHYSPLHF
V gene: TRBV19; clone size: .; J gene: TRBJ2-7; D gene: .; CDR3 DNA: TGTGCCAGTAGTATGGAGGGGGCCTACGAGCAGTACTTC; CDR3 protein: CASSMEGAYEQYF
V gene: TRBV5-1; clone size: .; J gene: TRBJ1-3; D gene: .; CDR3 DNA: TGCGCCAGCAGCTTGGACCCCTTAGATGGGGGAAACACCATATATTTT; CDR3 protein: CASSLDPLDGGNTIYF
V gene: TRBV5-6; clone size: once; J gene: TRBJ2-7; D gene: TRBD2; CDR3 DNA: TGTGCCAGCAGCCCAGATGGCCTTGGGCGGGAGATCTACGAGCAGTACTTC; CDR3 protein: CASSPDGLGREIYEQYF
V gene: TRBV27; clone size: .; J gene: TRBJ1-2; D gene: TRBD1; CDR3 DNA: TGTGCCAGCAGCGGACAGGGAGGCTATGGCTACACCTTC; CDR3 protein: CASSGQGGYGYTF
V gene: TRBV11-1; clone size: .; J gene: TRBJ2-5; D gene: .; CDR3 DNA: TGTGCCAGCAGCTTAACCGGACTCCAAGAGACCCAGTACTTC; CDR3 protein: CASSLTGLQETQYF
V gene: TRBV19; clone size: .; J gene: TRBJ2-7; D gene: .; CDR3 DNA: TGTGCCAGTAGTAGCTCTAGCTCCTACGAGCAGTACTTC; CDR3 protein: CASSSSSSYEQYF
V gene: TRBV9; clone size: few; J gene: TRBJ2-6; D gene: .; CDR3 DNA: TGTGCCAGCAGCGTAGATGTCCAGGAGAGCTCTGGGGCCAACGTCCTGACTTTC; CDR3 protein: CASSVDVQESSGANVLTF
V gene: TRBV28; clone size: .; J gene: TRBJ2-1; D gene: TRBD1; CDR3 DNA: TGTGCCAGCAGTTTAGAACAGGGGTCCTACAATGAGCAGTTCTTC; CDR3 protein: CASSLEQGSYNEQFF
V gene: TRBV19; clone size: .; J gene: TRBJ1-6; D gene: TRBD1; CDR3 DNA: TGTGCCAGTAGTCCCGGGACAGATAATTCACCCCTCCACTTT; CDR3 protein: CASSPGTDNSPLHF
V gene: TRBV9; clone size: once; J gene: TRBJ2-3; D gene: .; CDR3 DNA: TGTGCCAGCAGCACCGGGACCTTAACAGATACGCAGTATTTT; CDR3 protein: CASSTGTLTDTQYF
V gene: TRBV7-9; clone size: .; J gene: TRBJ1-2; D gene: .; CDR3 DNA: TGTGCCAGCAGCCATGCCGGGACCACACCGAGGAACTATGGCTACACCTTC; CDR3 protein: CASSHAGTTPRNYGYTF
V gene: TRBV29-1; clone size: .; J gene: TRBJ1-2; D gene: .; CDR3 DNA: TGCAGCGTTGTTGATGAGTATAGGGGCTACACCTTC; CDR3 protein: CSVVDEYRGYTF
V gene: TRBV6-5; clone size: .; J gene: TRBJ2-3; D gene: .; CDR3 DNA: TGTGCCAGCAGTTACCGGACAACTAGCACAGATACGCAGTATTTT; CDR3 protein: CASSYRTTSTDTQYF
V gene: TRBV21-1; clone size: .; J gene: TRBJ1-5; D gene: .; CDR3 DNA: TGTGCCAGCAGCAAACGGCCCCCGCATAATCAGCCCCAGCATTTT; CDR3 protein: CASSKRPPHNQPQHF
V gene: TRBV19; clone size: .; J gene: TRBJ1-2; D gene: .; CDR3 DNA: TGTGCCAGTAGTATTGGTGGCTTTAACTATGGCTACACCTTC; CDR3 protein: CASSIGGFNYGYTF
V gene: TRBV7-3; clone size: .; J gene: TRBJ1-1; D gene: .; CDR3 DNA: TGTGCCAGCAGCTTAAACAGGGTGTCTGAAGCTTTCTTT; CDR3 protein: CASSLNRVSEAFF
V gene: TRBV28; clone size: .; J gene: TRBJ1-1; D gene: .; CDR3 DNA: TGTGCCAGCACCCCCCGCACTGAAGCTTTCTTT; CDR3 protein: CASTPRTEAFF
V gene: TRBV29-1; clone size: .; J gene: TRBJ1-2; D gene: TRBD1; CDR3 DNA: TGCAGCGTTGAAGATGGAGACAGGGGGCTCTATGGCTACACCTTC; CDR3 protein: CSVEDGDRGLYGYTF
V gene: TRBV7-9; clone size: .; J gene: TRBJ2-7; D gene: .; CDR3 DNA: TGTGCCAGCAGCTTGGGTTTAGGCGAGCAGTACTTC; CDR3 protein: CASSLGLGEQYF
V gene: TRBV27; clone size: .; J gene: TRBJ2-3; D gene: TRBD2; CDR3 DNA: TGTGCCAGCAGTTTAATGGCGGGGGGGGGAGATACGCAGTATTTT; CDR3 protein: CASSLMAGGGDTQYF
V gene: TRBV6-6; clone size: .; J gene: TRBJ2-1; D gene: TRBD2; CDR3 DNA: TGTGCCAGCATGTACCTAGCGGTATACAATGAGCAGTTCTTC; CDR3 protein: CASMYLAVYNEQFF
V gene: TRBV6-6; clone size: .; J gene: TRBJ2-5; D gene: .; CDR3 DNA: TGTGCCAGCAGTCTTGGGCTAGAAGCGCGAGAGACCCAGTACTTC; CDR3 protein: CASSLGLEARETQYF
V gene: TRBV27; clone size: .; J gene: TRBJ1-1; D gene: .; CDR3 DNA: TGTGCCAGCAGTTTAGGGATGAACACTGAAGCTTTCTTT; CDR3 protein: CASSLGMNTEAFF
V gene: TRBV18; clone size: .; J gene: TRBJ1-6; D gene: TRBD1; CDR3 DNA: TGTGCCAGCTCACCGGCGGGACAGTATAATTCACCCCTCCACTTT; CDR3 protein: CASSPAGQYNSPLHF
V gene: TRBV28; clone size: .; J gene: TRBJ1-1; D gene: .; CDR3 DNA: TGTGCCAGCAGTTTAATGGGACAATTGAACACTGAAGCTTTCTTT; CDR3 protein: CASSLMGQLNTEAFF
V gene: TRBV27; clone size: .; J gene: TRBJ2-1; D gene: TRBD2; CDR3 DNA: TGTGCCAGCAGCTTGCAGCGGGGCCACAATGAGCAGTTCTTC; CDR3 protein: CASSLQRGHNEQFF
V gene: TRBV7-2; clone size: once; J gene: TRBJ2-7; D gene: .; CDR3 DNA: TGTGCCAGCAGCTTAGCGGGAAACCCCCACGAGCAGTACTTC; CDR3 protein: CASSLAGNPHEQYF
V gene: TRBV4-1; clone size: .; J gene: TRBJ2-7; D gene: TRBD1; CDR3 DNA: TGCGCCAGCAGCCAAGGGACAGGGGTCACCTACGAGCAGTACTTC; CDR3 protein: CASSQGTGVTYEQYF
V gene: TRBV5-4; clone size: .; J gene: TRBJ2-1; D gene: .; CDR3 DNA: TGTGCCAGCAGCGCCGGACCGGGCAATGAGCAGTTCTTC; CDR3 protein: CASSAGPGNEQFF
V gene: TRBV28; clone size: .; J gene: TRBJ1-1; D gene: .; CDR3 DNA: TGTGCCAGCAGTTTTCAGGCTCGAGAAGCTTTCTTT; CDR3 protein: CASSFQAREAFF
V gene: TRBV6-5; clone size: .; J gene: TRBJ2-7; D gene: .; CDR3 DNA: TGTGCCAGCAGTCTCCGGGACGGACACTACGAGCAGTACTTC; CDR3 protein: CASSLRDGHYEQYF
V gene: TRBV27; clone size: .; J gene: TRBJ2-7; D gene: TRBD1; CDR3 DNA: TGTGCCAGCAGTTTGGACAGGGGGTACCAGGGGCAGTACTTC; CDR3 protein: CASSLDRGYQGQYF
V gene: TRBV7-9; clone size: .; J gene: TRBJ2-5; D gene: TRBD2; CDR3 DNA: TGTGCCAGCAGTTTTATCGGGACTAGCGGGGAAGAGACCCAGTACTTC; CDR3 protein: CASSFIGTSGEETQYF
V gene: TRBV12-5; clone size: .; J gene: TRBJ2-1; D gene: TRBD2; CDR3 DNA: TGTGCTAGTGGTTTTATCAGCGGGAGTTCCTACAATGAGCAGTTCTTC; CDR3 protein: CASGFISGSSYNEQFF
V gene: TRBV19; clone size: .; J gene: TRBJ2-2; D gene: .; CDR3 DNA: TGTGCCAGTAGTATAATGTTCTACACCGGGGAGCTGTTTTTT; CDR3 protein: CASSIMFYTGELFF
V gene: TRBV4-3; clone size: .; J gene: TRBJ2-2; D gene: .; CDR3 DNA: TGCGCCAGCAGCCAAGATCGGAGCGGAGTCGTGGTAGGGGCCGGGGAGCTGTTTTTT; CDR3 protein: CASSQDRSGVVVGAGELFF
V gene: TRBV27; clone size: few; J gene: TRBJ2-2; D gene: .; CDR3 DNA: TGTGCCAGCAGTTCGGAAAGCGGAGTCACCGGGGAGCTGTTTTTT; CDR3 protein: CASSSESGVTGELFF
V gene: TRBV7-6; clone size: .; J gene: TRBJ2-7; D gene: TRBD1; CDR3 DNA: TGTGCCAGCAGCCAGACAAGGACAGGGGACACTAAGGGGCAGTACTTC; CDR3 protein: CASSQTRTGDTKGQYF
V gene: TRBV4-3; clone size: .; J gene: TRBJ2-3; D gene: .; CDR3 DNA: TGCGCCAGCAGCCAAGCCCAGGGGGATACGCAGTATTTT; CDR3 protein: CASSQAQGDTQYF